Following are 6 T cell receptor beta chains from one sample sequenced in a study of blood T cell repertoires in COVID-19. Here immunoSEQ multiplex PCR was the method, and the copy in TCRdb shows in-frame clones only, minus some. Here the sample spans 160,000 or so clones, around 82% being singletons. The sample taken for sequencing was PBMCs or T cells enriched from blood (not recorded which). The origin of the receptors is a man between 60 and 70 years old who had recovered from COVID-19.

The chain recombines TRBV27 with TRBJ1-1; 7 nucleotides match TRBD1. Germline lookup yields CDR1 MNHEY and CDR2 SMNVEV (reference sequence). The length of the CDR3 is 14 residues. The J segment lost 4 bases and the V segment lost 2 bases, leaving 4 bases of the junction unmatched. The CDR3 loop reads CASSLRQGVTEAFF. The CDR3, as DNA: TGTGCCAGCAGTTTACGACAGGGCGTCACTGAAGCTTTCTTT.

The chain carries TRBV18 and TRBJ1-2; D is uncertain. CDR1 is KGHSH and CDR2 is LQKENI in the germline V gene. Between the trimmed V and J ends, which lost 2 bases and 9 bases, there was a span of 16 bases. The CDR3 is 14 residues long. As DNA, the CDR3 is TGTGCCAGCTCACCAGGGTCCCAACGGGTGAGCTACACCTTC. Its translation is CASSPGSQRVSYTF.

CDR3 sequence: CASRSDRYTYYEQYF. CDR3 nucleotides: TGTGCCAGCAGATCCGACAGGTACACTTACTACGAGCAGTACTTC. The chain uses TRBV28 and TRBJ2-7; weak D call: TRBD1 (6 bases). V was cut by 6 bases and J by 3 bases, with 18 bases left in between. CDR1 and CDR2 from the germline V gene are MDHEN and SYDVKM. This CDR3 has 15 residues.

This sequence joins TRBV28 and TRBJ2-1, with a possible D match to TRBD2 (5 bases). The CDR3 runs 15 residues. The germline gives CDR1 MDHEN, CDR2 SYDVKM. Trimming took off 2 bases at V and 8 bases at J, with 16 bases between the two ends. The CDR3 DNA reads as TGTGCCAGCAGTTTAATGGCGGGTAGAAGCGATGAGCAGTTCTTC. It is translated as CASSLMAGRSDEQFF.

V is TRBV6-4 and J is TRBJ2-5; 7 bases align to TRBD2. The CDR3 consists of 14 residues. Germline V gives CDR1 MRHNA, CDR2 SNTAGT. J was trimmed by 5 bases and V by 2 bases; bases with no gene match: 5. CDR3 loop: CASSDSGETETQYF. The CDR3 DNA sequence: TGTGCCAGCAGTGACAGCGGGGAGACGGAGACCCAGTACTTC.

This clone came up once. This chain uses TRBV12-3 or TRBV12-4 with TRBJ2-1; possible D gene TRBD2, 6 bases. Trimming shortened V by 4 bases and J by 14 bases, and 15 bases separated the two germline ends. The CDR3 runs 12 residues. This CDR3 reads CASSSGTPVEFF. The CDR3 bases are TGTGCCAGCAGTTCCGGGACTCCCGTCGAGTTCTTC.